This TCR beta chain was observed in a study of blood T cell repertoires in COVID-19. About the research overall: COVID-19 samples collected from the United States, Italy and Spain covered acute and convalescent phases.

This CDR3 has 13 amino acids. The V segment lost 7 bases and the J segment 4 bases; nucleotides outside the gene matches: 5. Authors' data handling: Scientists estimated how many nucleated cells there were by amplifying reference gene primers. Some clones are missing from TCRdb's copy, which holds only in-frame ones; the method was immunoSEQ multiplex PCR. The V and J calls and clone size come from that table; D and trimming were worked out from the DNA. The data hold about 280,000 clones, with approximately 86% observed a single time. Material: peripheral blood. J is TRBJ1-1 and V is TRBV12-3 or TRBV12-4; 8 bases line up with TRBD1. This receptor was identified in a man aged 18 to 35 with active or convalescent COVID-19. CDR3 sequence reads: CASNPTGGTEAFF. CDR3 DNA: TGTGCCAGCAACCCAACAGGGGGCACTGAAGCTTTCTTT.